The 10 T cell receptor beta chains below all came from one sample that was sequenced in a study of radiotherapy plus CTLA-4 blockade in lung cancer. Libraries were prepared by immunoSEQ multiplex PCR; TCRdb keeps only in-frame clonotypes and omits some of them. This table has some 23,000 clones, about three quarters appearing once. The source material was peripheral blood, sampled from a patient treated with radiotherapy plus ipilimumab. Receptors were obtained from a human donor with non-small cell lung cancer who had stable disease on radiotherapy plus ipilimumab.

The chain combines TRBV5-4 with TRBJ1-1, with D uncertain. Germline loops: CDR1 SGHNT, CDR2 YYREEE (reference sequence). The CDR3 has 14 residues. V lost 2 bases to trimming and J lost 1 base, with 9 bases between them. DNA for the CDR3: TGTGCCAGCAGCTTAACATCAGCGAACACTGAAGCTTTCTTT. Protein sequence: CASSLTSANTEAFF.

This clone was observed a few times. The chain couples TRBV29-1 to TRBJ2-2; tentative D call: TRBD1 (6 bases). The CDR3 consists of 13 residues. CDR1 is SQVTM and CDR2 is ANQGSEA in the germline V gene. The V and J ends lost 7 bases and 1 base respectively, with 10 bases between them. Written as DNA, the CDR3 is TGCAGCGGCAGGACAGTGAACACCGGGGAGCTGTTTTTT. Translated, it gives CSGRTVNTGELFF.

This clone appeared once. The chain combines TRBV5-1 with TRBJ2-2; 12 nucleotides line up with TRBD1. The germline CDR1 and CDR2 sequences are SGHRS and YFSETQ. The CDR3 length is 14 residues. With 9 bases clipped from V and 6 bases from J, the junction kept 6 bases outside the gene matches. In nucleotides, the CDR3 is TGCGCCAAATCCGGGACAGGGGGCTCCGGGGAGCTGTTTTTT. It specifies CAKSGTGGSGELFF. Full variable domain (rest looked up from reference TRBV5-1 and TRBJ2-2): KAGVTQTPRYLIKTRGQQVTLSCSPISGHRSVSWYQQTPGQGLQFLFEYFSETQRNKGNFPGRFSGRQFSNSRSEMNVSTLELGDSALYLCAKSGTGGSGELFFGEGSRLTVL.

The chain has TRBV7-2 and TRBJ1-1, with 8 bases lining up with TRBD1. The CDR3 consists of 15 residues. V dropped 4 bases and J dropped 0; count of bases not matched to a gene: 4. Germline loops: CDR1 SGHTA, CDR2 FQGNSA. CDR3 in amino acids: CASSSRGRMNTEAFF. The CDR3 DNA reads as TGTGCCAGCAGCTCCAGGGGGCGCATGAACACTGAAGCTTTCTTT.

The chain links TRBV4-1 to TRBJ2-2; D not resolved. CDR1 and CDR2 from the germline V gene are MGHRA and YSYEKL. Trimming shortened V by 4 bases and J by 3 bases, and 9 bases separated the two germline ends. This CDR3 spans 14 amino acids. CDR3 residues: CASSPLSDTGELFF. The CDR3 nucleotides are TGCGCCAGCAGCCCCCTCAGCGACACCGGGGAGCTGTTTTTT.

The chain carries TRBV4-3 and TRBJ2-7; D is ambiguous. Germline CDR1 and CDR2: LGHNA and YSLEER. The length of the CDR3 is 14 residues. V lost 4 bases to trimming and J lost 0 bases, with 10 bases between them. CDR3 DNA: TGCGCCAGCAGCCGTTTTGTCAGCTCCTACGAGCAGTACTTC. Protein sequence: CASSRFVSSYEQYF.

The chain carries TRBV19 and TRBJ2-5, with TRBD1 identical over 9 bases. This CDR3 has 19 residues. CDR1 and CDR2 (germline): LNHDA, SQIVND (reference sequence). The V gene end was trimmed by 3 bases and the J gene end by 2 bases; junction bases not matched to a gene: 16. The DNA of the CDR3 is TGTGCCAGTAGTATTGGAGGGACAGGGTTAAATCGAGGGCAAGAGACCCAGTACTTC. This codes for CASSIGGTGLNRGQETQYF.

This chain links TRBV4-3 with TRBJ2-7; 9 nucleotides line up with TRBD2. The CDR3 has 14 residues. The V and J ends lost 4 bases and 7 bases, in that order; junction bases with no gene match: 8. Germline CDR1 LGHNA, CDR2 YSLEER. CDR3 nucleotide sequence: TGCGCCAGCAGCCCTAGCGGGACTGTTATAGAGCAGTACTTC. Amino acid sequence: CASSPSGTVIEQYF.

This clone was seen a single time. The rearrangement links TRBV7-2 to TRBJ2-3, with D possibly being TRBD1 (6 bases). CDR3 length: 16 residues. The germline V gene has CDR1 SGHTA and CDR2 FQGNSA. V shed 1 base and J shed 1 base, with 12 bases lying between them. The CDR3 sequence is CASSLVRTAGTDTQYF. DNA of the CDR3: TGTGCCAGCAGCTTAGTTAGGACAGCTGGCACAGATACGCAGTATTTT.

This clone was detected only once. The chain combines TRBV5-6 with TRBJ1-4; D gene unclear. The CDR3 covers 15 residues. The germline gives CDR1 SGHDT, CDR2 YYEEEE. The ends were cut back, 4 bases at V and 0 bases at J, with 10 bases in the middle. The CDR3 loop reads CASSPTFATNEKLFF. Written as DNA, the CDR3 is TGTGCCAGCAGCCCCACATTTGCAACTAATGAAAAACTGTTTTTT.